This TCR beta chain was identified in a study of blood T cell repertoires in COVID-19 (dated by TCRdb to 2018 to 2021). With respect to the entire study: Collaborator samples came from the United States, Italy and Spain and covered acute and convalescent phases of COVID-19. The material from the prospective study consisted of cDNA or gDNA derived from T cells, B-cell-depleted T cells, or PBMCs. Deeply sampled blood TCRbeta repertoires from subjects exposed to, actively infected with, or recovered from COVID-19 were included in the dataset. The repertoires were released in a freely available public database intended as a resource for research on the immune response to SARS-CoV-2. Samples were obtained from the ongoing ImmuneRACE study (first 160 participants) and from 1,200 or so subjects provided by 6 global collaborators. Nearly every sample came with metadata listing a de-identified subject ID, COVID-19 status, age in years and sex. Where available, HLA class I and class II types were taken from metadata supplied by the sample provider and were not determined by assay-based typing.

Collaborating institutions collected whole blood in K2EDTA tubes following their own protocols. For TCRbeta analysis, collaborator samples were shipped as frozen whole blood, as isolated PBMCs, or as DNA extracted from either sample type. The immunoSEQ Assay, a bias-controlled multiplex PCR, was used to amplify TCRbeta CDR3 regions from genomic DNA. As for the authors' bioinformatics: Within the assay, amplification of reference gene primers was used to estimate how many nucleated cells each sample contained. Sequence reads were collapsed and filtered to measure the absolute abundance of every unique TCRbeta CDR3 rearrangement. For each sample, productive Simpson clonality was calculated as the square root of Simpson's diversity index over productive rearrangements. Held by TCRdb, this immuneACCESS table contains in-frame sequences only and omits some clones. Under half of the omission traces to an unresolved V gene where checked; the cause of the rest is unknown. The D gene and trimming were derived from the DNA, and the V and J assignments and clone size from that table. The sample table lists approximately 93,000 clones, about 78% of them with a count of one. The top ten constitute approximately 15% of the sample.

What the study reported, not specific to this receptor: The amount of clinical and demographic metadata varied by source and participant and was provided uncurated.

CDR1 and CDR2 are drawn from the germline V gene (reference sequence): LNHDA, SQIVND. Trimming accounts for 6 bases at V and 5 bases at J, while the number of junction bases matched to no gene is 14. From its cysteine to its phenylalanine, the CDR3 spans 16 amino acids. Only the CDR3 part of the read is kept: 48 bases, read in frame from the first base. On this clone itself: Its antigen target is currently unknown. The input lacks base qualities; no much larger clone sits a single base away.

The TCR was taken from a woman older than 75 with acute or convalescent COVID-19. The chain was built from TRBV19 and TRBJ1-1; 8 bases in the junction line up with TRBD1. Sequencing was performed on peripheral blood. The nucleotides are TGTGCCAGTAGGGACCCGAGGACAGGGAGGGAAACTGAAGCTTTCTTT. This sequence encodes CASRDPRTGRETEAFF.